This T cell receptor (beta chain) was obtained from a study of blood T cell repertoires in COVID-19. The wider study: Acute and convalescent COVID-19 samples came from the United States, Italy and Spain. PBMCs, B-cell-depleted T cells, or T cells were the source of the cDNA or gDNA that made up the material.

This CDR3 is built from 13 residues. Methods used by the authors: Nucleated cell counts were estimated from reference gene primer amplification. The data were produced by immunoSEQ multiplex PCR, yet TCRdb's version contains in-frame clones alone and is incomplete. The DNA gave D and trimming, while V, J and clone size come from that table. Seen here are about 210,000 clones, roughly 90% observed once, and the top ten hold under 2%. This clonotype was sampled from a man aged 70-80 years with acute or convalescent COVID-19. The V call is TRBV7-5, the J call TRBJ2-7; the table's D gene call, TRBD2, was not cross checked with the DNA. TRBV7-5 has pseudogene status. Material: peripheral blood. The chain's CDR3 is CVRSLRVSYEQYF. DNA of the CDR3: TGTGTCAGAAGCTTACGGGTTTCCTACGAGCAGTACTTC.